This TCR beta chain was profiled in a study of long-term antiretroviral therapy in people with HIV. The CDR3 runs to 14 residues. The ends were cut back, 6 bases at V and 1 base at J, with 10 bases in the middle. CDR1 is SGHRS, CDR2 YFSETQ, per germline. The libraries were made with immunoSEQ v3.0 at survey level. Profiled with immunoSEQ multiplex PCR; TCRdb holds only in-frame clones, not every one. Of under 50,000 clones listed, about 94% are singletons. The sequence was collected from a man aged 25-40 years with HIV. J is TRBJ2-2 and V is TRBV5-1; a possible D gene is TRBD2 (5 bases). Sequenced material: unsorted PBMCs, taken approximately 9.5 years after starting antiretroviral therapy. CDR3 region: CASNVDWNTGELFF. CDR3 bases: TGCGCCAGCAATGTGGACTGGAACACCGGGGAGCTGTTTTTT.